The clone carrying this T cell receptor (beta chain) was picked up a small number of times. The authors ran a second PCR of about 6 to 11 cycles using a sample-barcoded 5' primer and a J-beta primer mix. Via MiXCR, TCRdb re-called the 5' RACE reads, giving one row per CDR3 protein. Among fewer than 2 million distinct CDR3 sequences listed, about two fifths were seen once. This sample was included in a study of blood T cells in healthy people across ages. This CDR3 is 15 amino acids long. Trimming took 2 bases from V and 3 from J, leaving 14 bases between them. Germline CDR1 is SGHRS and CDR2 is YFSETQ.

Input material: blood. The chain carries TRBV5-1 and TRBJ1-2; perhaps TRBD1 as D (6 bases). This clonotype originated in a human donor in good health. CDR3 coding DNA: TGCGCCAGCAGCTTCACTCAGGGGAATTACTATGGCTACACCTTC. Its translation is CASSFTQGNYYGYTF.